The 18 T cell receptor beta chains in this list originate from one sample, sequenced in a study of cytomegalovirus exposure and HLA in healthy donors. PCR amplification relied on 60 Vbeta primers (plus 13 Jbeta primers). The table came from immunoSEQ multiplex PCR; TCRdb's copy has only in-frame clones and leaves some out. The sample consists of about 100,000 clones, roughly 80% of them appearing once. The sample taken for sequencing was PBMCs. These receptors were collected from a man between 35 and 55 years old in good health and CMV-seropositive.

The sample holds a few counts of this clone. The chain links TRBV14 to TRBJ1-2; D is uncertain. Per the germline V gene, CDR1 is SGHDN and CDR2 is FVKESK. The CDR3 covers 15 residues. V was pared by 0 bases and J by 3 bases, with 11 bases between. This chain's CDR3 is CASSQEGGNYYGYTF. The CDR3 coding sequence is TGTGCCAGCAGCCAAGAAGGCGGCAACTACTATGGCTACACCTTC.

The rearrangement uses TRBV11-1 and TRBJ2-1; maybe TRBD2 (5 bases). Per the germline V gene, CDR1 is SGHAT and CDR2 is FQDESV (reference sequence). The CDR3 extends over 12 amino acids. V lost 2 bases, J lost 10 bases, and 9 bases lay in between. The CDR3 reads CASSLNGVEQFF. CDR3 DNA: TGTGCCAGCAGCTTAAACGGGGTGGAGCAGTTCTTC. Supplemented by reference TRBV11-1 and TRBJ2-1, the full variable domain reads EAEVAQSPRYKITEKSQAVAFWCDPISGHATLYWYRQILGQGPELLVQFQDESVVDDSQLPKDRFSAERLKGVDSTLKIQPAELGDSAMYLCASSLNGVEQFFGPGTRLTVL.

V and J are TRBV7-3 and TRBJ2-2; D possibly corresponds to TRBD2 (5 bases). Germline CDR1 SGHTA, CDR2 FQGTGA. There are 19 residues in the CDR3. V was cut by 2 bases and J by 1 base, with 20 bases left in between. The CDR3 DNA is TGTGCCAGCAGCTTAGGAATCGAGGAGGCGGCCCGGAACACCGGGGAGCTGTTTTTT. Translated: CASSLGIEEAARNTGELFF.

The chain is built from TRBV9 and TRBJ2-1; D is perhaps TRBD2 (5 bases). The CDR3 consists of 11 residues. Trimming took off 4 bases at V and 14 bases at J, with 13 bases between the two ends. Germline V gene sequence: CDR1 SGDLS, CDR2 YYNGEE. The CDR3 DNA reads TGTGCCAGCAGCCGGGATTTAGTGGAGTTCTTC. This gives the protein CASSRDLVEFF. The entire variable domain, with the rest obtained from reference TRBV9 and TRBJ2-1, is as follows: DSGVTQTPKHLITATGQRVTLRCSPRSGDLSVYWYQQSLDQGLQFLIQYYNGEERAKGNILERFSAQQFPDLHSELNLSSLELGDSALYFCASSRDLVEFFGPGTRLTVL.

On this clone: Other nucleotide sequences from this sample produce the same CDR3. J is TRBJ2-3 and V is TRBV5-1; 7 bases are shared with TRBD1. Trimming cost V 0 bases and J 2 bases; bases outside gene matches: 6. In germline, CDR1 is SGHRS, CDR2 YFSETQ. The CDR3 length is 16 residues. The CDR3, as DNA: TGCGCCAGCAGCTTGGGGGGGACAGCAATCACAGATACGCAGTATTTT. This sequence encodes CASSLGGTAITDTQYF.

The gene calls are TRBV25-1 and TRBJ1-1, with TRBD1 identical over 9 bases. V lost 4 bases to trimming and J lost 2 bases; unmatched junction nucleotides: 11. Germline V lookup: CDR1 MGHDK, CDR2 SYGVNS. The CDR3 totals 17 residues. The DNA of the CDR3 is TGTGCCAGCAGTGCCGGACAGGGGCCCCCCGAAAACACTGAAGCTTTCTTT. This codes for CASSAGQGPPENTEAFF.

The chain uses TRBV7-9 and TRBJ2-3; the match to TRBD1 covers 7 bases. The germline V gene has CDR1 SEHNR and CDR2 FQNEAQ (reference sequence). Trimming took 5 bases from V and 5 from J; bases not matched to a gene: 10. The length of the CDR3 is 15 residues. CDR3: CASSAPTGVVDTQYF. CDR3 bases: TGTGCCAGCAGCGCCCCAACAGGGGTCGTAGATACGCAGTATTTT.

The rearrangement uses TRBV29-1 and TRBJ2-1, with 7 nucleotides matching TRBD2. The CDR3 has 14 amino acids. Germline trimming cut 7 bases from V and 2 bases from J; bases unmatched to any gene: 8. Germline V gene sequence: CDR1 SQVTM, CDR2 ANQGSEA. CDR3 DNA sequence: TGCAGCGCAATGATCGGGGGGACCTACAATGAGCAGTTCTTC. This translates into CSAMIGGTYNEQFF.

V and J are TRBV18 and TRBJ1-1, with D tentatively TRBD1 (5 bases). CDR1 is KGHSH and CDR2 is LQKENI in the germline V gene. Between the trimmed V and J ends, which lost 2 bases and 1 base, there was a span of 11 bases. The CDR3 has 15 residues. CDR3 residues: CASSPGGRGNTEAFF. The CDR3 DNA reads TGTGCCAGCTCACCAGGGGGGAGGGGGAACACTGAAGCTTTCTTT.

This CDR3 is CASSAEYSNQPQHF. CDR3 nucleotides: TGTGCCAGCAGCGCAGAATATAGCAATCAGCCCCAGCATTTT. V gene TRBV7-9 combines with J gene TRBJ1-5; D is ambiguous. V lost 5 bases and J 0 bases, leaving 8 bases between the germline ends. This CDR3 has 14 amino acids. Germline V gene sequence: CDR1 SEHNR, CDR2 FQNEAQ (reference sequence).

The genes are TRBV10-3 and TRBJ2-7, with 11 bases identical to TRBD1. The CDR3 runs to 15 residues. Germline lookup yields CDR1 ENHRY and CDR2 SYGVKD. J gave up 5 bases and V 4 bases, and 7 bases lay outside the gene matches. This CDR3 reads CAISVGGQGVNEQYF. In nucleotides, the CDR3 is TGTGCCATCAGTGTGGGGGGACAGGGGGTCAACGAGCAGTACTTC.

The chain combines TRBV4-2 with TRBJ2-2; 7 bases map to TRBD1. Germline-derived CDR1 and CDR2 are LGHNA and YNFKEQ. This CDR3 comprises 17 residues. Trimming took 0 bases from V and 0 from J; bases not matched to a gene: 4. This chain's CDR3 is CASSQDPGTANTGELFF. DNA for the CDR3: TGTGCCAGCAGCCAAGATCCCGGGACAGCGAACACCGGGGAGCTGTTTTTT.

The chain links TRBV28 to TRBJ2-7; 7 nucleotides match TRBD1. V was clipped by 4 bases and J by 5 bases; unmatched bases: 8. The germline V gene has CDR1 MDHEN and CDR2 SYDVKM. The CDR3 runs to 14 residues. The CDR3 DNA sequence: TGTGCCAGCAGTTCGCCCACAGGGGACCACGAGCAGTACTTC. The encoded protein is CASSSPTGDHEQYF.

This chain links TRBV5-5 with TRBJ1-1, with D possibly matching TRBD1 (5 bases). Germline assignment: CDR1 SGHKS and CDR2 YYEKEE (reference sequence). The V end lost 0 bases, the J end lost 4 bases, and 10 bases lay between the germline ends. The CDR3 contains 14 residues. The CDR3 is CASSLEGRGTEAFF. CDR3 DNA: TGTGCCAGCAGCTTGGAGGGGCGGGGCACTGAAGCTTTCTTT. The entire variable domain, with the rest obtained from reference TRBV5-5 and TRBJ1-1, is as follows: DAGVTQSPTHLIKTRGQQVTLRCSPISGHKSVSWYQQVLGQGPQFIFQYYEKEERGRGNFPDRFSARQFPNYSSELNVNALLLGDSALYLCASSLEGRGTEAFFGQGTRLTVV.

V gene TRBV7-3 combines with J gene TRBJ2-1; weak D call: TRBD1 (5 bases). CDR3 length equals 14 residues. The germline V gene encodes CDR1 SGHTA and CDR2 FQGTGA. V was cut by 5 bases and J by 6 bases, with 14 bases left in between. Here the CDR3 DNA reads TGTGCCAGCAGCCGTTCGGCAGGGATCAATGAGCAGTTCTTC. This codes for CASSRSAGINEQFF.

The chain's CDR3 is CASSISGIAEAFF. The CDR3 bases are TGTGCCAGTAGTATATCAGGGATCGCTGAAGCTTTCTTT. This chain connects TRBV19 to TRBJ1-1, with D maybe TRBD1 (5 bases). The CDR3 totals 13 residues. V was cut by 2 bases and J by 6 bases, with 10 bases left in between. CDR1 is LNHDA, CDR2 SQIVND, per germline (reference sequence).

This rearrangement joins TRBV19 to TRBJ1-2; 7 bases are shared with TRBD1. This CDR3 is built from 13 residues. With 11 bases clipped from V and 4 bases from J, the junction kept 10 bases outside the gene matches. The germline gives CDR1 LNHDA, CDR2 SQIVND (reference sequence). The CDR3 nucleotides read TGTGCCCGCTTACTAGGGGGCGGCTATGGCTACACCTTC. It translates to CARLLGGGYGYTF.

The J gene is TRBJ1-4, the V gene TRBV4-1; D uncertain. CDR3 length: 19 amino acids. V lost 0 bases and J 7 bases, leaving 24 bases between the germline ends. Germline CDR1 is MGHRA and CDR2 is YSYEKL. The CDR3 bases are TGCGCCAGCAGCCAAGACCGGGGAGGTGGATTTGATGTTGCTGAAAAACTGTTTTTT. Translation: CASSQDRGGGFDVAEKLFF.